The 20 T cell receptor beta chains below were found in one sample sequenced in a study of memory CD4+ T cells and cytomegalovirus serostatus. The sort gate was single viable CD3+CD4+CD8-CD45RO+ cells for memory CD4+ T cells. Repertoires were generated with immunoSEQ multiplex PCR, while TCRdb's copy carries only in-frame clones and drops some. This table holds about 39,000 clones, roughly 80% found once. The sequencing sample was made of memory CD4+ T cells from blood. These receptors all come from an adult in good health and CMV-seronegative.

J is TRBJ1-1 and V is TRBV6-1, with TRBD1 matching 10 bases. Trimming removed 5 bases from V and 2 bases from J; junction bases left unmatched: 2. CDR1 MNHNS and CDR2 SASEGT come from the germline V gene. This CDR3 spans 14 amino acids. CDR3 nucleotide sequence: TGTGCCAGCAGTTCGACAGGGGGCAACACTGAAGCTTTCTTT. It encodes CASSSTGGNTEAFF.

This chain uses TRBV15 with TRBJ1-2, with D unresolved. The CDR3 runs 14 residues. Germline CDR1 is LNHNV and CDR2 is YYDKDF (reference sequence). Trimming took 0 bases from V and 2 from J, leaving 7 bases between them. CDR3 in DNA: TGTGCCACCAGCAGAGATCACTTAAACTATGGCTACACCTTC. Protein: CATSRDHLNYGYTF.

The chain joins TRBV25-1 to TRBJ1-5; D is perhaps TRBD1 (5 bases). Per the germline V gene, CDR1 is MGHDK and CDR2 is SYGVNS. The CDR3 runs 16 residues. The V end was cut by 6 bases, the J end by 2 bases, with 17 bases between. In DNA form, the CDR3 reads TGTGCCAGCAGCGGGGCCTTGACGGTGGGCAATCAGCCCCAGCATTTT. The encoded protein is CASSGALTVGNQPQHF.

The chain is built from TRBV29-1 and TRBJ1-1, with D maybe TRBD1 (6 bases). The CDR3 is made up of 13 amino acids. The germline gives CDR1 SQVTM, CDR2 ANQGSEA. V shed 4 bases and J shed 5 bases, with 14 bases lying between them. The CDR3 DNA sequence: TGCAGCGTTGGGGAGGGGAGGGGGACTGAAGCTTTCTTT. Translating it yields CSVGEGRGTEAFF.

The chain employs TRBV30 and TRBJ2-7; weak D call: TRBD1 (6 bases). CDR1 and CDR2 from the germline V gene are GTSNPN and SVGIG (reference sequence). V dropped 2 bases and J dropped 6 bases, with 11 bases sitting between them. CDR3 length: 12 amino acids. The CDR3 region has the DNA TGTGCCTGGAGTAAGCTCAGGGGCGAGCAGTACTTC. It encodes CAWSKLRGEQYF.

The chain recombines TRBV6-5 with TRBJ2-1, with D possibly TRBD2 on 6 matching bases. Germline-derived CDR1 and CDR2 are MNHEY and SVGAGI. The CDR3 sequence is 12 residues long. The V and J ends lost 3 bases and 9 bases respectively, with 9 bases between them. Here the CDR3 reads CASSYEGGEQFF. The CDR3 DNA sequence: TGTGCCAGCAGTTATGAGGGAGGTGAGCAGTTCTTC.

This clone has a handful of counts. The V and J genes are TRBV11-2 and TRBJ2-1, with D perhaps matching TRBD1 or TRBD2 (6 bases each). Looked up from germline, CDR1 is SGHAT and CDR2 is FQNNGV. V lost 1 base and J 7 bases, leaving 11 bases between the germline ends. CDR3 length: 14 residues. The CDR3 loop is CASSLAGAANEQFF. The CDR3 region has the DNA TGTGCCAGCAGCTTAGCGGGGGCCGCTAATGAGCAGTTCTTC.

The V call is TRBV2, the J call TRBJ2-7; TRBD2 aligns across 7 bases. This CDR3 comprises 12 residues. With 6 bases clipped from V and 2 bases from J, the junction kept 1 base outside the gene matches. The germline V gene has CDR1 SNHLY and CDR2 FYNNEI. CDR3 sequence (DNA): TGTGCCAGCAGGGGGGGGACCTACGAGCAGTACTTC. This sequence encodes CASRGGTYEQYF. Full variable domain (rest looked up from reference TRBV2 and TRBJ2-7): EPEVTQTPSHQVTQMGQEVILRCVPISNHLYFYWYRQILGQKVEFLVSFYNNEISEKSEIFDDQFSVERPDGSNFTLKIRSTKLEDSAMYFCASRGGTYEQYFGPGTRLTVT.

The CDR3 bases are TGCGCCAGCAGCCTCCAGGGGGCAGGGGCTAATGAAAAACTGTTTTTT. It encodes CASSLQGAGANEKLFF. J is TRBJ1-4 and V is TRBV5-1; 8 bases align to TRBD1. V shed 4 bases, J shed 3 bases, and the junction held 8 bases outside the gene matches. CDR3 size: 16 residues. Germline V gene sequence: CDR1 SGHRS, CDR2 YFSETQ.

The CDR3 sequence is CASSPLQGAQPQHF. The CDR3 region has the DNA TGTGCCAGCTCACCATTACAGGGGGCTCAGCCCCAGCATTTT. The rearrangement links TRBV18 to TRBJ1-5; 9 bases map to TRBD1. The CDR3 is made up of 14 amino acids. The V segment lost 2 bases and the J segment 6 bases; nucleotides outside the gene matches: 2. Germline CDR1 reads KGHSH; CDR2 reads LQKENI.

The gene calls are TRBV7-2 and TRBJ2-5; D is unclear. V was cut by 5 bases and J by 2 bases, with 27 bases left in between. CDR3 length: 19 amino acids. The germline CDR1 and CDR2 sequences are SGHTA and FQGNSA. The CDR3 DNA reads TGTGCCAGCAGCCTTAGTAGTTCGGCAAGACCCACGTCTCAAGAGACCCAGTACTTC. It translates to CASSLSSSARPTSQETQYF.

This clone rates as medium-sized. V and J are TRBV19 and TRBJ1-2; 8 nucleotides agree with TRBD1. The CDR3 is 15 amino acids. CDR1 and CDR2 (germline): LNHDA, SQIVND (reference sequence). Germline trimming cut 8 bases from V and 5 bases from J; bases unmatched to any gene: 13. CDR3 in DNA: TGTGCCAGTTGGGGGCAGGGGGCGAGCCTGTATGGCTACACCTTC. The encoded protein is CASWGQGASLYGYTF.

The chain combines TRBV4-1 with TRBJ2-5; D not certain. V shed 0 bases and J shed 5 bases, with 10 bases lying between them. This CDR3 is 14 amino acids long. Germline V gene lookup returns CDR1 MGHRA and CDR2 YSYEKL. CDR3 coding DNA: TGCGCCAGCAGCCAAGATCTTAGGACGGAGACCCAGTACTTC. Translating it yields CASSQDLRTETQYF.

The CDR3 nucleotides are TGTGCCAGCAGTGCCCCGGGGGAGGGGAGTTATAGCAATCAGCCCCAGCATTTT. Protein product: CASSAPGEGSYSNQPQHF. The chain combines TRBV6-1 with TRBJ1-5, with TRBD1 as a possible D gene (5 bases). The V end lost 4 bases, the J end lost 0 bases, and 19 bases lay between the germline ends. The CDR3 extends over 18 amino acids. Germline V gene data show CDR1 as MNHNS and CDR2 as SASEGT.

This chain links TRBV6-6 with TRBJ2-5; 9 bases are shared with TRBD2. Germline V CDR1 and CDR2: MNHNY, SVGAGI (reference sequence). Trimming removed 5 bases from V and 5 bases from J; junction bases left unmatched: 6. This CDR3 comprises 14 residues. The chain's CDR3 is CASSPRGGRETQYF. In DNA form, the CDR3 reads TGTGCCAGCAGTCCGCGGGGGGGCCGGGAGACCCAGTACTTC.

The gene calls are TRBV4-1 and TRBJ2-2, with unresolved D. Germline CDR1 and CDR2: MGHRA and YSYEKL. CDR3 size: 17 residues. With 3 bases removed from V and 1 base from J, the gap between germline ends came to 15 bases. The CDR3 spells CASSQPRGGGNTGELFF. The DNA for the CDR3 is TGCGCCAGCAGCCAGCCACGAGGTGGTGGGAACACCGGGGAGCTGTTTTTT.

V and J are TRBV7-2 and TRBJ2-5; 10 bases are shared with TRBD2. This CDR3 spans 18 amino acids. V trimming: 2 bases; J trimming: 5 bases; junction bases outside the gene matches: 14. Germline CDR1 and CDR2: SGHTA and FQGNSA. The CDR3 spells CASSLNPTSGGALETQYF. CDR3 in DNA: TGTGCCAGCAGCTTAAACCCCACCAGCGGGGGGGCGCTGGAGACCCAGTACTTC.

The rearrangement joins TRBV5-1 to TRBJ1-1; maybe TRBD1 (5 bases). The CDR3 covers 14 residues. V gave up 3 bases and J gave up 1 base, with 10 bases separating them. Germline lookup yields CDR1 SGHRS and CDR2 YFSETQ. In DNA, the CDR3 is TGCGCCAGCAGCTCGGGGGAGGGGAACACTGAAGCTTTCTTT. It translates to CASSSGEGNTEAFF.

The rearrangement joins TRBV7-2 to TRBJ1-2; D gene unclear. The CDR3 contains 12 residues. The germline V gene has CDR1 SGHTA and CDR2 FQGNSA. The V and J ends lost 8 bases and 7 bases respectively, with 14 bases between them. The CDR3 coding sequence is TGTGCCAGCGGAGAGGTAACGCGTGGCTACACCTTC. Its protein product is CASGEVTRGYTF.

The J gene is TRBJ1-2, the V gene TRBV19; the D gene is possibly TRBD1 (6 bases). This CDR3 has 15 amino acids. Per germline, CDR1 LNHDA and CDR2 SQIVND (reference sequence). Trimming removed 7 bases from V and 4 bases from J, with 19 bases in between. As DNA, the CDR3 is TGTGCCAGTACTACCGGCAGGGGTGAAGGCTATGGCTACACCTTC. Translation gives CASTTGRGEGYGYTF.